The T cell receptor beta chain described here comes from a study of blood T cell repertoires in COVID-19. Across the study: Samples representing acute and convalescent COVID-19 were sourced from the United States, Italy and Spain. From T cells, B-cell-depleted T cells, or PBMCs came the material, which was cDNA or gDNA.

In its sample, this clone was seen once. CDR3 size: 14 residues. Germline V gene sequence: CDR1 WSHSY, CDR2 SAAADI. The germline V and J ends were trimmed by 4 bases and 4 bases, with 11 bases remaining between them. Per the study methods: Researchers report that nucleated cell counts were estimated from reference gene primer amplification. The assay was immunoSEQ multiplex PCR, and TCRdb's table has in-frame clones only and misses some. That table supplies the V and J calls and clone size; D and trimming were determined from the DNA. The data hold about 140,000 clones, with roughly 82% observed a single time.

The sequence derives from a man between 60 and 75 years old with active or convalescent COVID-19. The rearrangement joins TRBV10-2 to TRBJ2-1; a possible D gene is TRBD2 (6 bases). The sequenced material came from peripheral blood. The CDR3 DNA reads as TGCGCCAGCAGTGTCGGGGGTGGGTACAATGAGCAGTTCTTC. Translated: CASSVGGGYNEQFF.